The source of this TCR beta chain is a study of T cell responses to AZD1222 COVID-19 vaccine. Whole-study context: The analysis combined second doses at about 4 or about 12 weeks.

Sequenced by immunoSEQ multiplex PCR; TCRdb stores in-frame clones only, minus some. The data hold about 130,000 clones, with about 90% observed a single time. For this clone: Its antigen is still unknown.

Study-wide results and limits: Baseline seropositivity occurred in only a handful of AZD1222 recipients. In a largely white British group with more females than males, clonal diversity was possibly underestimated.

CDR3 length equals 14 residues. V lost 1 base and J lost 3, with 9 bases in between. Looked up from germline, CDR1 is MGHDK and CDR2 is SYGVNS. The sequence was obtained from an adult in good health. The rearrangement links TRBV25-1 to TRBJ1-2; possibly TRBD1 for D (6 bases). The source material was peripheral blood, sampled on day 0 of AZD1222 vaccination. The CDR3 nucleotides are TGTGCCAGCAGTGAATGGGGGCAGTACTATGGCTACACCTTC. Translated, it gives CASSEWGQYYGYTF.